A selection of T cell receptor beta chains follows, all from one sample in a study of T cells in Graves' hyperthyroidism and ophthalmopathy. Via MiXCR, TCRdb re-called the multiplex PCR reads, giving one row per CDR3 protein. The sample lists 490,000 or so distinct CDR3 sequences; 15% to 20% were seen once. The sample consisted of blood. The receptors come from a woman aged 25 to 39 with Graves' ophthalmopathy. Both conserved end residues are part of each CDR3. D genes are given only for firm matches. Clone size is not always given. Where it is, it says once, few, many or a class for expanded clones.

d_gene: .
j_gene: TRBJ1-5
v_gene: TRBV27
abundance: many
CDR3aa: CASRQSWTGDDQPQHF
CDR3nt: TGTGCCAGCAGACAATCGTGGACGGGAGACGATCAGCCCCAGCATTTT

d_gene: .
j_gene: TRBJ2-7
v_gene: TRBV18
abundance: many
CDR3aa: CASSPVMAYEQYF
CDR3nt: TGTGCCAGCTCACCAGTGATGGCTTACGAGCAGTACTTC

d_gene: TRBD1
j_gene: TRBJ2-1
v_gene: TRBV29-1
abundance: few
CDR3aa: CSVLRDRAAYNEQFF
CDR3nt: TGCAGCGTTCTCCGGGACAGGGCGGCGTACAATGAGCAGTTCTTC

d_gene: TRBD2
j_gene: TRBJ2-3
v_gene: TRBV28
abundance: .
CDR3aa: CASSFPTLLAGVEDTQYF
CDR3nt: TGTGCCAGCAGTTTTCCAACCTTACTAGCGGGAGTTGAAGATACGCAGTATTTT

d_gene: .
j_gene: TRBJ1-1
v_gene: TRBV7-9
abundance: .
CDR3aa: CASSFQLSSGVRSTEAFF
CDR3nt: TGTGCCAGCAGCTTCCAGCTTAGTTCAGGGGTACGTAGCACTGAAGCTTTCTTT

d_gene: .
j_gene: TRBJ2-1
v_gene: TRBV4-2
abundance: many
CDR3aa: CASSPPPRGDEQFF
CDR3nt: TGTGCCAGCAGCCCGCCCCCCCGGGGAGATGAGCAGTTCTTC

d_gene: TRBD1
j_gene: TRBJ1-6
v_gene: TRBV20-1
abundance: .
CDR3aa: CSATPDRGNSPLHF
CDR3nt: TGCAGTGCTACCCCGGACAGGGGCAATTCACCCCTCCACTTT

d_gene: TRBD2
j_gene: TRBJ2-7
v_gene: TRBV5-4
abundance: few
CDR3aa: CASSFGLAGGGYEQYF
CDR3nt: TGTGCCAGCAGCTTCGGACTAGCGGGAGGGGGCTACGAGCAGTACTTC

d_gene: .
j_gene: TRBJ2-7
v_gene: TRBV7-2
abundance: many
CDR3aa: CASSLITVSYEQYF
CDR3nt: TGTGCCAGCAGCTTAATCACCGTCTCCTACGAGCAGTACTTC

d_gene: TRBD2
j_gene: TRBJ2-5
v_gene: TRBV20-1
abundance: many
CDR3aa: CSARLGGETQYF
CDR3nt: TGCAGTGCTAGGCTGGGGGGGGAGACCCAGTACTTC

d_gene: .
j_gene: TRBJ2-5
v_gene: TRBV20-1
abundance: few
CDR3aa: CSARDFRRQETQYF
CDR3nt: TGCAGTGCTAGAGATTTCCGGCGGCAAGAGACCCAGTACTTC

d_gene: .
j_gene: TRBJ2-1
v_gene: TRBV3-1
abundance: many
CDR3aa: CASSQEKLAWDNEQFF
CDR3nt: TGTGCCAGCAGCCAAGAGAAACTAGCCTGGGACAATGAGCAGTTCTTC

d_gene: .
j_gene: TRBJ2-7
v_gene: TRBV6-1
abundance: few
CDR3aa: CASRDTNYYEQYF
CDR3nt: TGTGCCAGCAGGGACACCAACTACTACGAGCAGTACTTC

d_gene: .
j_gene: TRBJ2-5
v_gene: TRBV6-1
abundance: many
CDR3aa: CASSETLQGKETQYF
CDR3nt: TGTGCCAGCAGTGAAACCCTTCAGGGGAAAGAGACCCAGTACTTC

d_gene: .
j_gene: TRBJ1-2
v_gene: TRBV6-2/TRBV6-3
abundance: few
CDR3aa: CASSGEGGYGYTF
CDR3nt: TGTGCCAGCAGTGGGGAGGGAGGCTATGGCTACACCTTC

d_gene: .
j_gene: TRBJ2-7
v_gene: TRBV16
abundance: .
CDR3aa: CASSQSASYREQYF
CDR3nt: TGTGCCAGCAGCCAGTCCGCCTCCTATAGGGAGCAGTACTTC

d_gene: .
j_gene: TRBJ1-4
v_gene: TRBV15
abundance: .
CDR3aa: CATSSFWAANEKLFF
CDR3nt: TGTGCCACCAGCAGTTTCTGGGCGGCTAATGAAAAACTGTTTTTT

d_gene: .
j_gene: TRBJ1-2
v_gene: TRBV20-1
abundance: many
CDR3aa: CSARDLKRGLNYGYTF
CDR3nt: TGCAGTGCTAGAGATCTAAAAAGAGGCCTTAACTATGGCTACACCTTC

d_gene: .
j_gene: TRBJ1-4
v_gene: TRBV9
abundance: few
CDR3aa: CASSVDGYLNEKLFF
CDR3nt: TGTGCCAGCAGCGTGGACGGCTACCTTAATGAAAAACTGTTTTTT

d_gene: TRBD1
j_gene: TRBJ1-3
v_gene: TRBV19
abundance: few
CDR3aa: CASSTGTGSGNTIYF
CDR3nt: TGTGCCAGTAGTACCGGGACAGGCTCTGGAAACACCATATATTTT

d_gene: .
j_gene: TRBJ2-3
v_gene: TRBV9
abundance: .
CDR3aa: CASSPRFSTDTQYF
CDR3nt: TGTGCCAGCAGCCCCCGGTTCAGCACAGATACGCAGTATTTT

d_gene: .
j_gene: TRBJ2-7
v_gene: TRBV18
abundance: many
CDR3aa: CASSPTLYEQYF
CDR3nt: TGTGCCAGCTCACCAACCCTCTACGAGCAGTACTTC

d_gene: .
j_gene: TRBJ1-1
v_gene: TRBV20-1
abundance: many
CDR3aa: CSARDLFRETEAFF
CDR3nt: TGCAGTGCTAGAGATCTCTTCAGGGAAACTGAAGCTTTCTTT

d_gene: .
j_gene: TRBJ1-1
v_gene: TRBV12-3/TRBV12-4
abundance: .
CDR3aa: CASNSWQTPKAFF
CDR3nt: TGTGCCAGCAATTCGTGGCAGACCCCTAAAGCTTTCTTT

d_gene: .
j_gene: TRBJ2-3
v_gene: TRBV20-1
abundance: .
CDR3aa: CSARSVSGRADTQYF
CDR3nt: TGCAGTGCTAGAAGCGTGAGCGGACGGGCAGATACGCAGTATTTT

d_gene: TRBD2
j_gene: TRBJ2-7
v_gene: TRBV28
abundance: many
CDR3aa: CASSFTSGGTYEQYF
CDR3nt: TGTGCCAGCAGCTTCACTAGCGGGGGCACCTACGAGCAGTACTTC

d_gene: .
j_gene: TRBJ2-1
v_gene: TRBV7-2
abundance: many
CDR3aa: CASSPTLGLMGNEQFF
CDR3nt: TGTGCCAGCAGCCCCACATTAGGGCTGATGGGCAATGAGCAGTTCTTC